The entry that follows covers one T cell receptor (beta chain) sequence. This may be a read error: a much more frequent sequence differs by one nucleotide. Using RNA transcripts, the TCR beta CDR3 regions were amplified. RT-PCR with HTBI primers came first, then second-round multiplex PCR. MiXCR, applied by TCRdb to the multiplex PCR reads, yields one record per CDR3 protein. This sample has a few hundred thousand distinct CDR3 sequences, with approximately 15% found just once. The sample belongs to a study of Graves' ophthalmopathy and Graves' hyperthyroidism. The sequenced sample was peripheral blood. This receptor was identified in a woman under 30 with stable Graves' hyperthyroidism.

The CDR3 protein is CASGVWLGPGQGFRGYGYTF. Here the CDR3 DNA reads TGTGCCAGCGGGGTATGGTTGGGCCCGGGACAGGGATTCCGTGGCTATGGCTACACCTTC. The chain uses TRBV7-2 and TRBJ1-2; the match to TRBD1 covers 9 bases. The V gene's germline CDR1 is SGHTA and CDR2 FQGNSA. Losses at the gene ends were 8 bases for V and 4 bases for J; bases not matched to a gene: 26. The CDR3 spans 20 residues.